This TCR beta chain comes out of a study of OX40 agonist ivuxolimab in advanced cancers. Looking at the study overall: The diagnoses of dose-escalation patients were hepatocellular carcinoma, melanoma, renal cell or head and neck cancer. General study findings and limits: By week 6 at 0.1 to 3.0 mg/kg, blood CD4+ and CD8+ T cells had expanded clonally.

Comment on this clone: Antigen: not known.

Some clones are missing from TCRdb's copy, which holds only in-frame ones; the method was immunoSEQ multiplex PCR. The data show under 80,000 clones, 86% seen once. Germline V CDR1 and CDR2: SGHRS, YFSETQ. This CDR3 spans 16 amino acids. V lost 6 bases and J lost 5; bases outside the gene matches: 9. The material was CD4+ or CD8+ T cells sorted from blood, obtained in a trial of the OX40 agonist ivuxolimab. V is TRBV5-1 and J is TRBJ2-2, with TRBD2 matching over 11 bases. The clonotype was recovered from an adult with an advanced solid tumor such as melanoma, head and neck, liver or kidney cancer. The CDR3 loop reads CASTLGLAGGTGELFF. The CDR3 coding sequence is TGCGCCAGCACCCTGGGGCTAGCGGGAGGTACCGGGGAGCTGTTTTTT.